The 27 T cell receptor beta chains given below trace back to one sample, sequenced in a study of blood T cells in healthy people across ages. Combining a sample-barcoded 5' primer with a J-beta primer mix, a second PCR ran for 7 to 11 cycles. Each CDR3 protein is one row after TCRdb ran MiXCR on the 5' RACE reads. The data contain around 600,000 distinct CDR3 sequences, about 45% of them singletons. Sample: blood. These receptors were taken from a man older than 75 in good health.

The genes are TRBV5-1 and TRBJ2-5; 7 bases agree with TRBD1. The J call may not be correct, given that the DNA end is closer to TRBJ2-7. Per germline, CDR1 SGHRS and CDR2 YFSETQ. There are 14 residues in the CDR3. CDR3 sequence reads: CASSLGTEIYEQYF. CDR3 bases: TGCGCCAGCAGCTTAGGGACAGAGATCTACGAGCAGTACTTC.

The V gene is TRBV29-1, the J gene TRBJ1-1, with D hard to call. This CDR3 has 11 residues. The germline CDR1 and CDR2 sequences are SQVTM and ANQGSEA. V lost 5 bases and J 1 base, leaving 5 bases between the germline ends. In DNA, the CDR3 is TGCAGCGTTTACAAGAACACTGAAGCTTTCTTT. It encodes CSVYKNTEAFF.

This clonotype was found a few times. V gene TRBV20-1 combines with J gene TRBJ2-6; a possible D gene is TRBD1 (7 bases). V lost 3 bases and J lost 5, with 20 bases in between. The CDR3 loop spans 17 amino acids. CDR1 and CDR2 (germline): DFQATT, SNEGSKA (reference sequence). The DNA for the CDR3 is TGCAGTGCTAGCGGGAGACAGGGAGTATTTCGGGCCAACGTCCTGACTTTC. Protein product: CSASGRQGVFRANVLTF.

In this sample, this clonotype turned up a few times. The chain couples TRBV28 to TRBJ2-3; 9 bases line up with TRBD2. Germline CDR1 is MDHEN and CDR2 is SYDVKM. The CDR3 is 13 amino acids. V dropped 9 bases and J dropped 0; count of bases not matched to a gene: 1. CDR3 protein: CASLAGSTDTQYF. DNA for the CDR3: TGTGCCAGTCTAGCGGGGAGCACAGATACGCAGTATTTT.

This chain connects TRBV5-1 to TRBJ1-3; D is undetermined. The CDR3 is 14 amino acids. V was shortened by 1 base and J by 2 bases, with 7 bases between the two germline ends. CDR1 and CDR2 from the germline V gene are SGHRS and YFSETQ. CDR3 region: CASSLTSTGNTIYF. The DNA of the CDR3 is TGCGCCAGCAGCTTGACAAGCACTGGAAACACCATATATTTT. Together with reference TRBV5-1 and TRBJ1-3, the CDR3 gives the full variable domain: KAGVTQTPRYLIKTRGQQVTLSCSPISGHRSVSWYQQTPGQGLQFLFEYFSETQRNKGNFPGRFSGRQFSNSRSEMNVSTLELGDSALYLCASSLTSTGNTIYFGEGSWLTVV.

The chain is built from TRBV28 and TRBJ2-2; unclear D gene. V was shortened by 10 bases and J by 4 bases, with 10 bases between the two germline ends. Germline V CDR1 and CDR2: MDHEN, SYDVKM. The CDR3 sequence is 12 residues long. CDR3 nucleotide sequence: TGTGCCACCGTATCAGGCACCGGGGAGCTGTTTTTT. Encoded protein: CATVSGTGELFF.

V gene TRBV2 combines with J gene TRBJ1-2, with D perhaps TRBD1 (6 bases). The V gene's germline CDR1 is SNHLY and CDR2 FYNNEI. Trimming cost V 6 bases and J 3 bases, with 14 bases left between them. The CDR3 contains 14 residues. CDR3 amino acids: CASRADRTHYGYTF. For the CDR3, the DNA is TGTGCCAGCAGAGCAGACAGGACCCACTATGGCTACACCTTC. The variable domain in full, completed from reference TRBV2 and TRBJ1-2, reads EPEVTQTPSHQVTQMGQEVILRCVPISNHLYFYWYRQILGQKVEFLVSFYNNEISEKSEIFDDQFSVERPDGSNFTLKIRSTKLEDSAMYFCASRADRTHYGYTFGSGTRLTVV.

The rearrangement joins TRBV6-2 or TRBV6-3 to TRBJ2-4, with a weak D call TRBD1 (6 bases). V was shortened by 8 bases and J by 2 bases, with 10 bases between the two germline ends. This CDR3 comprises 13 residues. Germline V lookup: CDR1 MNHEY, CDR2 SVGEGT. CDR3 in amino acids: CASRDRSKNIQYF. The DNA of the CDR3 is TGTGCCAGCCGCGACAGGTCCAAAAACATTCAGTACTTC.

J is TRBJ1-2 and V is TRBV5-1, with D uncertain. This CDR3 has 15 residues. V lost 7 bases and J lost 4, with 20 bases in between. Germline CDR1 SGHRS, CDR2 YFSETQ. In DNA form, the CDR3 reads TGCGCCAGCGGACCCCGGCCGGGCCTTATCTATGGCTACACCTTC. Its translation is CASGPRPGLIYGYTF. The variable domain in full, completed from reference TRBV5-1 and TRBJ1-2, reads KAGVTQTPRYLIKTRGQQVTLSCSPISGHRSVSWYQQTPGQGLQFLFEYFSETQRNKGNFPGRFSGRQFSNSRSEMNVSTLELGDSALYLCASGPRPGLIYGYTFGSGTRLTVV.

This clonotype was observed a handful of times. The chain recombines TRBV7-9 with TRBJ2-1; 7 bases agree with TRBD2. There are 15 residues in the CDR3. The V gene end was trimmed by 0 bases and the J gene end by 5 bases; junction bases not matched to a gene: 4. The germline V gene has CDR1 SEHNR and CDR2 FQNEAQ (reference sequence). The CDR3 region is CASSLAASGNNEQFF. The DNA for the CDR3 is TGTGCCAGCAGCTTAGCGGCTAGCGGTAACAATGAGCAGTTCTTC.

Note on this clonotype: A much more abundant neighbour one base away suggests this may be a read error. The J gene is TRBJ2-3, the V gene TRBV6-6; D is unresolved. From germline, CDR1 is MNHNY and CDR2 SVGAGI (reference sequence). V lost 4 bases to trimming and J lost 8 bases, with 19 bases between them. The CDR3 has 15 residues. The DNA of the CDR3 is TGTGCCAGCAGTTCCCCCCACCGGGCGTCAGGTACGCAGTATTTT. It encodes CASSSPHRASGTQYF.

The V call is TRBV7-3, the J call TRBJ2-1, with D maybe TRBD2 (5 bases). This CDR3 has 15 residues. V lost 5 bases and J 4 bases, leaving 15 bases between the germline ends. Germline V gene lookup returns CDR1 SGHTA and CDR2 FQGTGA. The DNA of the CDR3 is TGTGCCAGCAGCCCCGGGGTAGCTTCTTACAATGAGCAGTTCTTC. Residues: CASSPGVASYNEQFF.

The CDR3 nucleotides are TGCAGTGCTAGAGATCGTAGGGTATCTAATGAAAAACTGTTTTTT. Translation: CSARDRRVSNEKLFF. The chain joins TRBV20-1 to TRBJ1-4, with D hard to call. Per germline, CDR1 DFQATT and CDR2 SNEGSKA (reference sequence). CDR3 size: 15 residues. Trimming removed 0 bases at V and 3 bases at J, with 11 bases between.

This rearrangement joins TRBV20-1 to TRBJ2-1; the D gene is possibly TRBD2 (6 bases). This CDR3 comprises 16 residues. Germline CDR1 and CDR2: DFQATT and SNEGSKA (reference sequence). V lost 0 bases and J lost 2, with 14 bases in between. The CDR3 spells CSARDGAGSTYNEQFF. The CDR3 nucleotides read TGCAGTGCTAGAGATGGCGCCGGGAGCACCTACAATGAGCAGTTCTTC.

This clonotype has just a few counts. The rearrangement uses TRBV5-6 and TRBJ2-7; the D gene is possibly TRBD1 (6 bases). This CDR3 has 14 residues. Germline V gene data show CDR1 as SGHDT and CDR2 as YYEEEE. V lost 3 bases and J lost 0, with 10 bases in between. In DNA form, the CDR3 reads TGTGCCAGCAGCTGGACAGTAGCCTCCTACGAGCAGTACTTC. Translation: CASSWTVASYEQYF.

Concerning this clonotype itself: A clone one base away is much larger, so this may be a read error. The chain carries TRBV5-1 and TRBJ2-3; no clear D. CDR1 SGHRS and CDR2 YFSETQ come from the germline V gene. The CDR3 has 12 amino acids. CDR3 coding DNA: TGTGCCAGCAGCTTAGAGACAGATACGCAGTATTTT. This encodes CASSLETDTQYF.

This clonotype showed up many times. CDR3 loop: CASSLGQSYNEQFF. The CDR3, as DNA: TGCGCCAGCAGCTTGGGACAGTCCTACAATGAGCAGTTCTTC. The gene calls are TRBV5-1 and TRBJ2-1, with D perhaps matching TRBD1 (5 bases). V was clipped by 0 bases and J by 1 base, with 5 bases between them. Germline V gene lookup returns CDR1 SGHRS and CDR2 YFSETQ. The CDR3 runs to 14 residues.

This clonotype occurred a few times. The chain recombines TRBV7-9 with TRBJ2-1; weak D call: TRBD1 (5 bases). The CDR3 has 16 amino acids. CDR1 SEHNR and CDR2 FQNEAQ come from the germline V gene (reference sequence). Trimming left V 5 bases short and J 2 bases short, with 16 bases between. CDR3 sequence (DNA): TGTGCCAGCAGCCCCCCCGCAGGGCGCGCCTACAATGAGCAGTTCTTC. This codes for CASSPPAGRAYNEQFF.

This chain links TRBV27 with TRBJ1-6; perhaps TRBD1 as D (6 bases). CDR1 and CDR2 (germline): MNHEY, SMNVEV (reference sequence). V was trimmed by 5 bases and J by 10 bases, leaving 18 bases between them. This CDR3 is built from 15 residues. The CDR3 DNA reads TGTGCCAGCAGTCTGCAGGGGATCCGGGGATCACCCCTCCACTTT. It translates to CASSLQGIRGSPLHF.

This rearrangement joins TRBV20-1 to TRBJ1-6; D remains unclear. The germline gives CDR1 DFQATT, CDR2 SNEGSKA (reference sequence). With 0 bases removed from V and 13 bases from J, the gap between germline ends came to 22 bases. The CDR3 runs 16 residues. In DNA form, the CDR3 reads TGCAGTGCTAGAGAGGGAGAGTCTCTTGGTGGGAGGCCCCTCCACTTT. Translated: CSAREGESLGGRPLHF.

This clonotype was recorded at least ten times. The chain joins TRBV6-6 to TRBJ1-5; D ambiguous. The length of the CDR3 is 12 residues. V dropped 6 bases and J dropped 11 bases, with 14 bases sitting between them. Germline assignment: CDR1 MNHNY and CDR2 SVGAGI (reference sequence). The DNA for the CDR3 is TGTGCCAGCAGCCCCCGGTCGTTGACCCAGCATTTT. Its translation: CASSPRSLTQHF.

The CDR3 sequence: CASSAGTGVIFGYTF. As DNA, the CDR3 is TGTGCCAGCAGCGCGGGGACAGGGGTTATTTTTGGCTACACCTTC. The J gene is TRBJ1-2, the V gene TRBV9; 10 bases fit TRBD1. The CDR3 contains 15 residues. J lost 7 bases, V lost 3 bases, and 9 bases had no gene match. Germline assignment: CDR1 SGDLS and CDR2 YYNGEE.

This clonotype was observed a few times. The CDR3 bases are TGTGCCACCCCGATGGGAGTGATCCCCTACGAGCAGTACTTC. It codes for CATPMGVIPYEQYF. This chain connects TRBV12-3 or TRBV12-4 to TRBJ2-7, with TRBD2 as a possible D gene (5 bases). The length of the CDR3 is 14 residues. V lost 10 bases to trimming and J lost 2 bases, with 18 bases between them.

The chain combines TRBV9 with TRBJ1-5; D not resolved. The germline V gene has CDR1 SGDLS and CDR2 YYNGEE. CDR3 size: 13 residues. Trimming cost V 0 bases and J 5 bases, with 6 bases left between them. The CDR3 DNA reads TGTGCCAGCAGCGTAGGTATAGATCAGCCCCAGCATTTT. Amino acids: CASSVGIDQPQHF.

In its sample, this clonotype was seen a few times. J is TRBJ2-5 and V is TRBV5-1; D may be TRBD2 (5 bases). This CDR3 region has 15 residues. Germline CDR1 reads SGHRS; CDR2 reads YFSETQ. The V end lost 4 bases, the J end lost 5 bases, and 18 bases lay between the germline ends. CDR3 in amino acids: CASSPLRAARETQYF. The DNA for the CDR3 is TGCGCCAGCAGCCCTCTGCGGGCCGCTCGGGAGACCCAGTACTTC.

This clonotype was found a few times. V is TRBV24-1 and J is TRBJ2-5; unclear D gene. V lost 3 bases, J lost 5 bases, and 6 bases lay in between. The CDR3 is made up of 12 amino acids. Per the germline V gene, CDR1 is KGHDR and CDR2 is SFDVKD. CDR3 nucleotide sequence: TGTGCCACCAGTGATGACCTGGAGACCCAGTACTTC. Its protein product is CATSDDLETQYF.

This rearrangement joins TRBV5-5 to TRBJ2-3; TRBD1 matches 7 bases. V lost 4 bases to trimming and J lost 8 bases; unmatched junction nucleotides: 7. Germline V gene lookup returns CDR1 SGHKS and CDR2 YYEKEE (reference sequence). CDR3 length: 13 residues. The CDR3, as DNA: TGTGCCAGCAGCGGACAGGAGTTCGGTACGCAGTATTTT. This translates into CASSGQEFGTQYF.